There are a few counts of the clone carrying this T cell receptor beta chain. In TCRdb, the 5' RACE reads were re-called with MiXCR into one record per CDR3 protein. The data contain about 260,000 distinct CDR3 sequences, 10% to 15% of them singletons. The data belong to a study of T cells after yellow fever vaccination. Germline trimming cut 4 bases from V and 6 bases from J; bases unmatched to any gene: 6. The CDR3 loop spans 15 amino acids. Germline V CDR1 and CDR2: SGHRS, YFSETQ. The clonotype comes from a young man who received the YFV17D yellow fever vaccine. The sample in question was CD4+ T cells sorted from PBMCs, obtained 45 days after the yellow fever booster vaccination. The V gene is TRBV5-1, the J gene TRBJ2-2; 10 nucleotides line up with TRBD2. The chain's CDR3 is CASSLRLAGAGELFF. CDR3 nucleotide sequence: TGCGCCAGCAGCCTCAGGCTAGCGGGGGCCGGGGAGCTGTTTTTT.